The present T cell receptor beta chain was sequenced within a study of blood T cells in healthy people across ages. Background on the study: Template switching captured about one barcoded beta molecule per two T cells.

Total RNA was isolated from each sample in quantities of at least 6 micrograms. The use of a sample-barcoded 5' primer and a J-beta primer mix characterized a second PCR of roughly 6 to 11 cycles. The template-switch adaptor, which had 12 random nucleotides, put a tag on each cDNA molecule. Via MiXCR, TCRdb re-called the 5' RACE reads, giving one row per CDR3 protein. The data contain roughly 800,000 distinct CDR3 sequences, 20% to 30% of them singletons. This CDR3 spans 13 amino acids. With V trimmed by 5 bases and J by 8 bases, 8 bases remained unmatched. Germline CDR1 and CDR2: MNHEY and SVGEGT. The sample also formed part of further work on T cells of mothers and their children. That work adds: Approximately 2.7 million TCR beta reads per child versus over 9.5 million per mother.

The specimen was blood. This TCR derives from a boy younger than 18 in good health. The J gene is TRBJ1-2, the V gene TRBV6-2 or TRBV6-3, with 7 bases that match TRBD1. The CDR3 loop is CASSGQATLGYTF. The CDR3 region has the DNA TGTGCCAGCAGTGGACAGGCCACCCTGGGCTACACCTTC.